This T cell receptor (beta chain) is from a study of OX40 agonist ivuxolimab in advanced cancers. TCRdb's copy holds only in-frame clones and misses some; the assay was immunoSEQ multiplex PCR. In the table there are about 80,000 clones, around nine tenths of which are singletons. The source is an adult with an advanced solid tumor such as melanoma, head and neck, liver or kidney cancer. The material was CD4+ or CD8+ T cells sorted from blood, obtained in a trial of the OX40 agonist ivuxolimab.

CDR3 nucleotides: TGTGCCAGCAGCGTCCGGGAGTGGGCAGATACGCAGTATTTT. Translating it yields CASSVREWADTQYF. The chain joins TRBV9 to TRBJ2-3, with a tentative D call TRBD2 (6 bases). The germline gives CDR1 SGDLS, CDR2 YYNGEE. V lost 2 bases and J lost 4, with 11 bases in between. The CDR3 is 14 amino acids.